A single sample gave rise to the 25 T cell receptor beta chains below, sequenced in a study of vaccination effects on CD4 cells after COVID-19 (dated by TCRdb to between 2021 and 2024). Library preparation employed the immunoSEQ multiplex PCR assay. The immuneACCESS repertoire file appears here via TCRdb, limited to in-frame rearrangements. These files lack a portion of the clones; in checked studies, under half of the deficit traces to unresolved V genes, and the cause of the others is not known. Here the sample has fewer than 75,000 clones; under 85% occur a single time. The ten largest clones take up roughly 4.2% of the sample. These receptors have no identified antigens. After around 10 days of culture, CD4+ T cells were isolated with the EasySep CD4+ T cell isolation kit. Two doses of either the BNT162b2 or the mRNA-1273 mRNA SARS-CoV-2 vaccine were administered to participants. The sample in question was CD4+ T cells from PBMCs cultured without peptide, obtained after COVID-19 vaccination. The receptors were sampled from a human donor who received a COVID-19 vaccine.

The CDR3 DNA follows: TGTGCTAGTGGTTTGTCACAGGGGGCAGGTGGCTACACCTTC. It is translated as CASGLSQGAGGYTF. V gene TRBV12-5 combines with J gene TRBJ1-2; 9 positions agree with TRBD1. The ends lost 2 bases at V and 7 bases at J; junction bases unmatched: 5. Germline values: CDR1 LGHNT, CDR2 FRNRAP. CDR3 length: 14 residues.

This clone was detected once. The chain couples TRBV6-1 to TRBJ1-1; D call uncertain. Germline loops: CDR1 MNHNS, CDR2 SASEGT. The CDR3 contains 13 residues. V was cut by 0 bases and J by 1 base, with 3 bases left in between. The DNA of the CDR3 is TGTGCCAGCAGTGAAGCCCAGAACACTGAAGCTTTCTTT. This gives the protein CASSEAQNTEAFF.

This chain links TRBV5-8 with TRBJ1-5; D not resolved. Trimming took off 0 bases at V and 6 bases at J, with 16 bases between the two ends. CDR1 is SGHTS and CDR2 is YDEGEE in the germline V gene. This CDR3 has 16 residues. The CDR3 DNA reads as TGTGCCAGCAGCTTGGACTATAGAAGGGTCGGTCAGCCCCAGCATTTT. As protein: CASSLDYRRVGQPQHF.

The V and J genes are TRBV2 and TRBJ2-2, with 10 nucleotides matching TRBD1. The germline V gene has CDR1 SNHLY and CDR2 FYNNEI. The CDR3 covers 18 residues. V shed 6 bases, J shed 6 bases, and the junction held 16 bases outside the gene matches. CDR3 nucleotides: TGTGCCAGCAGCCCTTACGGTCGGGGACAGGGGTCCCCCGGGGAGCTGTTTTTT. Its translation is CASSPYGRGQGSPGELFF.

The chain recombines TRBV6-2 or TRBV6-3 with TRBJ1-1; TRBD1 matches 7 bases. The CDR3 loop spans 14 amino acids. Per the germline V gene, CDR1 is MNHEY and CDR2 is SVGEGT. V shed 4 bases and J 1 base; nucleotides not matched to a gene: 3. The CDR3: CASSSRTGNTEAFF. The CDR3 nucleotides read TGTGCCAGCAGTTCCCGGACAGGGAACACTGAAGCTTTCTTT.

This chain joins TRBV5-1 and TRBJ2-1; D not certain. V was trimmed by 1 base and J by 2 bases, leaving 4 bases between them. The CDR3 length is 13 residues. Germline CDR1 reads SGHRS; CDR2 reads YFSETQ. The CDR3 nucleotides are TGCGCCAGCAGCTTGAGGACCTACAATGAGCAGTTCTTC. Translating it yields CASSLRTYNEQFF.

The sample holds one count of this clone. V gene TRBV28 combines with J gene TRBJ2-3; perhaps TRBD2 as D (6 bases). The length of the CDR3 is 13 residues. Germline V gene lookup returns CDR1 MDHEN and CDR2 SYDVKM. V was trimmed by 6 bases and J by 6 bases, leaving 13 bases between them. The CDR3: CASSLVRGDTQYF. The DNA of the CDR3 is TGTGCCAGCAGCTTGGTCCGGGGGGATACGCAGTATTTT.

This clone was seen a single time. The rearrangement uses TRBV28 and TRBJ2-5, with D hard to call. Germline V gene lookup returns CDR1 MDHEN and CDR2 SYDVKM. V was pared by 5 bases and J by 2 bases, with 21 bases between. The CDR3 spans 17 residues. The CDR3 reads CASSPLGRETLQETQYF. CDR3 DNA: TGTGCCAGCAGTCCCCTAGGGCGCGAAACCCTACAAGAGACCCAGTACTTC. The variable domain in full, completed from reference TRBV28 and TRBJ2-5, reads DVKVTQSSRYLVKRTGEKVFLECVQDMDHENMFWYRQDPGLGLRLIYFSYDVKMKEKGDIPEGYSVSREKKERFSLILESASTNQTSMYLCASSPLGRETLQETQYFGPGTRLLVL.

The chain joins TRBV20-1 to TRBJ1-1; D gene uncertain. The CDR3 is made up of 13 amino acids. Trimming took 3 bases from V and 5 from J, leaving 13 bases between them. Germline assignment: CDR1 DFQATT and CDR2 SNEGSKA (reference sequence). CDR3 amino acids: CSASVGRGTEAFF. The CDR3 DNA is TGCAGTGCTAGTGTCGGTCGAGGGACTGAAGCTTTCTTT.

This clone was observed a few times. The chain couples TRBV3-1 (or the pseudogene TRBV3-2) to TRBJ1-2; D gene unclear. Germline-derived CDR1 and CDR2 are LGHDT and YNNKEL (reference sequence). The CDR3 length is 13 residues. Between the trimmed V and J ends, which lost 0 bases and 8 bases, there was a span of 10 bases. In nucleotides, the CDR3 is TGTGCCAGCAGCCAAGAATGGTCCCGCGGCTACACCTTC. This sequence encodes CASSQEWSRGYTF.

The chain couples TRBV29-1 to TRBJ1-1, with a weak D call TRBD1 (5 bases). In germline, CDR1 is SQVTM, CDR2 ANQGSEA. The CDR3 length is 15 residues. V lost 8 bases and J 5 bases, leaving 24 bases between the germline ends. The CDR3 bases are TGCAGCACAACCAGGTCGGGGGAGAGTCAAACTGAAGCTTTCTTT. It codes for CSTTRSGESQTEAFF. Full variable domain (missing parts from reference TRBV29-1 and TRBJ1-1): SAVISQKPSRDICQRGTSLTIQCQVDSQVTMMFWYRQQPGQSLTLIATANQGSEATYESGFVIDKFPISRPNLTFSTLTVSNMSPEDSSIYLCSTTRSGESQTEAFFGQGTRLTVV.

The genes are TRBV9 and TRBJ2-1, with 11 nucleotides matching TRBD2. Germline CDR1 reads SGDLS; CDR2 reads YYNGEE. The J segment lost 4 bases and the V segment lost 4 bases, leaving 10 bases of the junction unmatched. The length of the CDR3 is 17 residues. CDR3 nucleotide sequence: TGTGCCAGCAGCTCCTCCACTAGCGGGGGAGTTTACAATGAGCAGTTCTTC. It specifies CASSSSTSGGVYNEQFF.

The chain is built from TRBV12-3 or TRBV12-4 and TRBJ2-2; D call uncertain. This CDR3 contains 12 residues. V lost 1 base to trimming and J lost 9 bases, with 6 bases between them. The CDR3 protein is CASSLVGRELFF. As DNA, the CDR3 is TGTGCCAGCAGTTTAGTGGGCCGGGAGCTGTTTTTT.

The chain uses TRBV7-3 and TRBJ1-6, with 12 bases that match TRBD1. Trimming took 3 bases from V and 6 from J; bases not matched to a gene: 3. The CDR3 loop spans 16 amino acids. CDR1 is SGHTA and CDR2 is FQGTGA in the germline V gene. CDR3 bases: TGTGCCAGCAGCTTGGGACAGGGGGCTACTAATTCACCCCTCCACTTT. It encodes CASSLGQGATNSPLHF.

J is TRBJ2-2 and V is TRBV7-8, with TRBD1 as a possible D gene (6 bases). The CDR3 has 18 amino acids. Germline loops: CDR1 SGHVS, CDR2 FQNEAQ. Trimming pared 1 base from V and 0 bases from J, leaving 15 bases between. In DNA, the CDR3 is TGTGCCAGCAGCTTAGGGGTTCCGGCAGGGGCGAACACCGGGGAGCTGTTTTTT. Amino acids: CASSLGVPAGANTGELFF.

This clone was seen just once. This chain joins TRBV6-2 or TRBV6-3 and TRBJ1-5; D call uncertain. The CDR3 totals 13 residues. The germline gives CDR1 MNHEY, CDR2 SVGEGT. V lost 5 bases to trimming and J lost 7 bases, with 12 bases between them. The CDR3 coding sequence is TGTGCCAGCAGTCCAGGAATAAGGCAGCCCCAGCATTTT. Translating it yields CASSPGIRQPQHF.

The CDR3: CAWSVRGVLNNEQFF. CDR3 DNA sequence: TGTGCCTGGAGTGTTAGGGGGGTACTAAACAATGAGCAGTTCTTC. The chain recombines TRBV30 with TRBJ2-1; tentatively, D is TRBD1 or TRBD2 (6 bases each). V was cut by 0 bases and J by 5 bases, with 14 bases left in between. There are 15 residues in the CDR3. Germline V CDR1 and CDR2: GTSNPN, SVGIG (reference sequence).

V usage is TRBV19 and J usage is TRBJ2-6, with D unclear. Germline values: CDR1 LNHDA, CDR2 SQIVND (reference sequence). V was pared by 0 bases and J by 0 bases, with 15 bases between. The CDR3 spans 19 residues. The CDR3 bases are TGTGCCAGTAGTATAGATCAGGAACAGACTTTCTCTGGGGCCAACGTCCTGACTTTC. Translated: CASSIDQEQTFSGANVLTF.

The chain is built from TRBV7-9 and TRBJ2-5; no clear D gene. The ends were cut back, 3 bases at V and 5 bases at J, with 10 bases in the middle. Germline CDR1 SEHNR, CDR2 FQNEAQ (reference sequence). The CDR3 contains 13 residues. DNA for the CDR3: TGTGCCAGCAGCTTCACGCATCCGGAGACCCAGTACTTC. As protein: CASSFTHPETQYF.

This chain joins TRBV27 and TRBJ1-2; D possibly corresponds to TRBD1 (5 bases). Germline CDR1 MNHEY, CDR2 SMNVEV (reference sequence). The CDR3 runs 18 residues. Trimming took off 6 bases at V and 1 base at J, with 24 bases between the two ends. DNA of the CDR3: TGTGCCAGCAGCCAAAAGGTCCTTGCGGGGACTTATAACTATGGCTACACCTTC. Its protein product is CASSQKVLAGTYNYGYTF.

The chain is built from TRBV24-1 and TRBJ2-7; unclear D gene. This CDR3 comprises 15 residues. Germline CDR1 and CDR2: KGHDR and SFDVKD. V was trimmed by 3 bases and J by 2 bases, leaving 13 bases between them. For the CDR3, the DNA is TGTGCCACCAGTGATCCGAAACTTGGGGCCTACGAGCAGTACTTC. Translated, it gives CATSDPKLGAYEQYF.

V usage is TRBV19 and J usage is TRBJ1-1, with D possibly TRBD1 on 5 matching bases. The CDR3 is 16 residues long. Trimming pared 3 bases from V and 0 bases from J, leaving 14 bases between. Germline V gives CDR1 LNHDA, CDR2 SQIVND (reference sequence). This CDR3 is CASSIKGQGMNTEAFF. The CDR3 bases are TGTGCCAGTAGTATCAAGGGGCAGGGAATGAACACTGAAGCTTTCTTT.

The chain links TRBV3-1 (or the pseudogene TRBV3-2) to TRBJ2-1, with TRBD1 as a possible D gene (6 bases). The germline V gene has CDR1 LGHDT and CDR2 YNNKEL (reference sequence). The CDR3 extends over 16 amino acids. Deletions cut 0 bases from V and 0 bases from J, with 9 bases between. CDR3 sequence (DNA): TGTGCCAGCAGCCAAGAAGGACAGAGCTCCTACAATGAGCAGTTCTTC. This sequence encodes CASSQEGQSSYNEQFF.

For the CDR3, the DNA is TGCGCCAGCAGCTTGGATGGACAGGGGCGAGAGACCCAGTACTTC. This gives the protein CASSLDGQGRETQYF. This chain uses TRBV5-1 with TRBJ2-5; 9 bases agree with TRBD1. V lost 0 bases to trimming and J lost 4 bases; unmatched junction nucleotides: 4. This CDR3 contains 15 residues. The germline V gene has CDR1 SGHRS and CDR2 YFSETQ.

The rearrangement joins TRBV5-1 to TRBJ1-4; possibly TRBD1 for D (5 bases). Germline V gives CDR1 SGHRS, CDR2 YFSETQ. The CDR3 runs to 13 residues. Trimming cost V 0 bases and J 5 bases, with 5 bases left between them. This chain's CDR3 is CASSLGGNEKLFF. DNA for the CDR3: TGCGCCAGCAGCTTGGGGGGCAATGAAAAACTGTTTTTT.